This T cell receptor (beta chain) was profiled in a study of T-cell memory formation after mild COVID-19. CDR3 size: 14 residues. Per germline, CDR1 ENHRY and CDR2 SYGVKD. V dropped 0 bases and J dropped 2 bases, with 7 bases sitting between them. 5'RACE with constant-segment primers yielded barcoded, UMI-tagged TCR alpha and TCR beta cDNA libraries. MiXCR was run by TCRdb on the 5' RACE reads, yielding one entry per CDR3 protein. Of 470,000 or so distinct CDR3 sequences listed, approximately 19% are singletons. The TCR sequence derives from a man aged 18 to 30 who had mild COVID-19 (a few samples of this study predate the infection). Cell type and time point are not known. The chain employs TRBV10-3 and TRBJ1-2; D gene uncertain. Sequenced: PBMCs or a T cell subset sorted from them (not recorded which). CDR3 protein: CAISESPSNYGYTF. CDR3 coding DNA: TGTGCCATCAGTGAGTCTCCCTCCAACTATGGCTACACCTTC.